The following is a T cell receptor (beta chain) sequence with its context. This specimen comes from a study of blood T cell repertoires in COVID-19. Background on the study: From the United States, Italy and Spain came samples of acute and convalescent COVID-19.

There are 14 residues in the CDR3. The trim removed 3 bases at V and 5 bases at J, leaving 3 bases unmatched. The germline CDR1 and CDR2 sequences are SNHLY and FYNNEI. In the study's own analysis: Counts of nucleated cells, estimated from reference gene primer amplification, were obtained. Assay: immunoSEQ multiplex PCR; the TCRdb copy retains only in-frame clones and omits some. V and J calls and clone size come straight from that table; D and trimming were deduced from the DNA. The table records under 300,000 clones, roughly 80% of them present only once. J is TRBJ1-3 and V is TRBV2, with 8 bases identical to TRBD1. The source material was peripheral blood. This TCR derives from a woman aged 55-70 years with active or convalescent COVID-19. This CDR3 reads CASSDRTGRNTIYF. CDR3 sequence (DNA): TGTGCCAGCAGTGATAGGACAGGGAGAAACACCATATATTTT.